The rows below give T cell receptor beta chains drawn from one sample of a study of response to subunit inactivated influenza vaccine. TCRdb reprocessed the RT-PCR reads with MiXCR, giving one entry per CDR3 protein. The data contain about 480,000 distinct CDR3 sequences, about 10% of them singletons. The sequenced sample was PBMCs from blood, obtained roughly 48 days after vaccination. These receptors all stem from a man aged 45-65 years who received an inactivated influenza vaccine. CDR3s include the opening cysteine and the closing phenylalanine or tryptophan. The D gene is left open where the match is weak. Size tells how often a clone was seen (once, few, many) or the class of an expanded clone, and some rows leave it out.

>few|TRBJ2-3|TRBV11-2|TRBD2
TGTGCCAGCAGCTTATCAGCGGGAGGGAGCACAGATACGCAGTATTTT
CASSLSAGGSTDTQYF
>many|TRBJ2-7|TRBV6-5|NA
TGTGCCAGCAGTTACTCGGACGGGACCTACGAGCAGTACTTC
CASSYSDGTYEQYF
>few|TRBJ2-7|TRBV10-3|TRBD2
TGTGCCATCAGGAACCCGACTAGCGGGGGGAACGAGCAGTACTTC
CAIRNPTSGGNEQYF
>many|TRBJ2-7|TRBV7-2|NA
TGTGCCAGCAGCGATCCTGGAGGGAAGCACGAGCAGTACTTC
CASSDPGGKHEQYF
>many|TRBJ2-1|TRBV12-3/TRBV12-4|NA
TGTGCCAGCAGGCGGGATGAGCAGTTCTTC
CASRRDEQFF
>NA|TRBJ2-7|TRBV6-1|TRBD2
TGTGCCAGCGTAAAGACTAGCGACACCTACGAGCAGTACTTC
CASVKTSDTYEQYF
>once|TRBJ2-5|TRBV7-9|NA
TGTGCCAGCACCCTTGGCCGGACTGGCGGGACAGAGACCCAGTACTTC
CASTLGRTGGTETQYF
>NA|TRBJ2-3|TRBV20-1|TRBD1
TGCAGTGCGCAAGACAGGGAGAGGGGCACAGATACGCAGTATTTT
CSAQDRERGTDTQYF
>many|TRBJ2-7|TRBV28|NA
TGTGCCAGCGGACGAGAACCCTACAGCGAACCCTCCTACGAGCAGTACTTC
CASGREPYSEPSYEQYF
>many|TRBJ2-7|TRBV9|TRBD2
TGTGCCAGCAGCGTACAGCGGGAGGTGGCCTACGAGCAGTACTTC
CASSVQREVAYEQYF
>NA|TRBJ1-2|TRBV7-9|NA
TGTGCCAGCAGCTTAGCGGAAACGGATGGCTACACCTTC
CASSLAETDGYTF
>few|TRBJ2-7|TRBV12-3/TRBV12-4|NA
TGTGCCAGCAGTAGGGGGACAGCGGGCGAGCAGTACTTC
CASSRGTAGEQYF
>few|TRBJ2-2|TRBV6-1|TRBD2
TGTGCCAGCAAAAAGACTAGCTCCACCGGGGAGCTGTTTTTT
CASKKTSSTGELFF
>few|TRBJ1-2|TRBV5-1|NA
TGCGCCAGCAGCTTGGCGGCCAACGTACGCTACACCTTC
CASSLAANVRYTF
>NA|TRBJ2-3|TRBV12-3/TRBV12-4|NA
TGTGCCAGCACCCCAGGGCTAGGGGGAATGGATACGCAGTATTTT
CASTPGLGGMDTQYF
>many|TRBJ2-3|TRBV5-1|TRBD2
TGCGCCAGCAGCCGCCGGCTCGGGACTACTACGGATACGCAGTATTTT
CASSRRLGTTTDTQYF
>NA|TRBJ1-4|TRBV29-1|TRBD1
TGCAGCGTCTTGGCGGTAGGGGGCTCGGGTGAAAAACTGTTTTTT
CSVLAVGGSGEKLFF
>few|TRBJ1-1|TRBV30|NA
TGTGCCTGGAGCCTCCTGACCTCCACTGAAGCTTTCTTT
CAWSLLTSTEAFF
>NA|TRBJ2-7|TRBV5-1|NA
TGCGCCAGCAGCCCGGACAGCTCGGGGGAGCAGTACTTC
CASSPDSSGEQYF
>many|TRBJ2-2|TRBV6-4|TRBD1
TGTGCCAGCAGACGACAGGGCGGCCTAGAAACCGGGGAGCTGTTTTTT
CASRRQGGLETGELFF
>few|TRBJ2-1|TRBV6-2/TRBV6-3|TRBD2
TGTGCCAGCAGCCCCCCAGGTAGCGGGAGTGTGCATGAGCAGTTCTTC
CASSPPGSGSVHEQFF
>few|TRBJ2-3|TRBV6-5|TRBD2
TGTGCCAGCAGTTTTCTAAGCGGGAGGGGAGATACGCAGTATTTT
CASSFLSGRGDTQYF
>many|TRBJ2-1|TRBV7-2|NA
TGTGCCAGCAGCTTCGGGCTAGCGATTGAGCAGTTCTTC
CASSFGLAIEQFF
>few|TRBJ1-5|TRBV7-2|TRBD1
TGTGCCAGCAGCTCGGACAGGATCAATCAGCCCCAGCATTTT
CASSSDRINQPQHF
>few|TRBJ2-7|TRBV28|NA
TGTGCCAGCAGCTTAAAACTAGCCCTCGAGGACGAGCAGTACTTC
CASSLKLALEDEQYF
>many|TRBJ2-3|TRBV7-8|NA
TGTGCCAGCAGCTTAGGGGGGGTGGGAGATACGCAGTATTTT
CASSLGGVGDTQYF
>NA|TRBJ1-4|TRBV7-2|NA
TGTGCCAGCGGAGGGGACTCAAATGAAAAACTGTTTTTT
CASGGDSNEKLFF
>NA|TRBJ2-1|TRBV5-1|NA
TGCGCCAGCAGCCCGGGCTCCCCCAATGAGCAGTTCTTC
CASSPGSPNEQFF
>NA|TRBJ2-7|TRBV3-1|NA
TGTGCCAGCAGCCTACGTAGGGACGAGCAGTACTTC
CASSLRRDEQYF
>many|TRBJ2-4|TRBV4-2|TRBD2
TGTGCCAGCAGCCAAGTTAAGGGACTAGCGAACATTCAGTACTTC
CASSQVKGLANIQYF